The entry that follows covers one T cell receptor beta chain sequence. Its antigen is unidentified. Individuals with alopecia areata gave both lesional scalp punch biopsies and peripheral blood for collection. PBMCs, the starting material, were the source of sorted CD4+ and CD8+ T cells. CDR1 and CDR2 (germline): LGHNA, YSLEER. The CDR3 spans 15 residues. V was clipped by 1 base and J by 3 bases, with 13 bases between them. The sample belongs to a study of CD8+ T cells in alopecia areata. Findings and limits, study-wide: TCR sharing across patients was less clear than in mice, possibly HLA-related. An increase in clonality over normal scalp was evident in lesional scalp, especially alopecia totalis/universalis.

Sequencing templates came from extracted RNA that was reverse transcribed into cDNA. Data came from immunoSEQ multiplex PCR; TCRdb stores just in-frame clones and leaves some out. The sample consists of roughly 35,000 clones, around 59% of them appearing once. The sequencing input was NKG2D-high CD8+ T cells sorted from blood. The V call is TRBV4-3, the J call TRBJ2-7, with D possibly matching TRBD2 (6 bases). This TCR derives from a human donor with alopecia areata. CDR3 DNA sequence: TGCGCCAGCAGCCAAGGGGGATGGGGGGTCTACGAGCAGTACTTC. Its protein product is CASSQGGWGVYEQYF.